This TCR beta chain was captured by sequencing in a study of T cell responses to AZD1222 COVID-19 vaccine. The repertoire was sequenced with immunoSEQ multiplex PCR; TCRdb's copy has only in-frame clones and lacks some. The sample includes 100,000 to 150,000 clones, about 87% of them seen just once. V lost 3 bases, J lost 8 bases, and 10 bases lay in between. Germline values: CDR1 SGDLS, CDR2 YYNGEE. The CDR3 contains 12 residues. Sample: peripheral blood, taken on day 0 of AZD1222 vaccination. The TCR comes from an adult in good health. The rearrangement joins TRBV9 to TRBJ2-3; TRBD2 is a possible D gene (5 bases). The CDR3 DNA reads TGTGCCAGCAGCGCGATACTAGGTACGCAGTATTTT. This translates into CASSAILGTQYF.